This T cell receptor beta chain was recorded in a study of cytomegalovirus exposure and HLA in healthy donors. In the study overall: Earlier findings included over 90 million unique TCR beta sequences obtained from approximately 170 million T cells.

V gave up 8 bases and J gave up 7 bases; unmatched junction bases: 10. CDR1 MNHEY and CDR2 SMNVEV come from the germline V gene (reference sequence). The CDR3 runs to 15 residues. PCR amplification relied on 60 Vbeta primers (plus 13 Jbeta primers). As handled by the study authors: About 83 million unique TCR beta chains, roughly 10 million shared, were counted in a later analysis. Measured with immunoSEQ multiplex PCR; TCRdb has only the in-frame clones, and not every one. The V and J calls and clone size were taken over from that table, and D and trimming were inferred from the DNA. Of about 210,000 clones detected, about 75% appear once; the ten largest clones hold 1.5% to 2%. Donors were ostensibly healthy at sampling, although undocumented immune exposures were probable.

The rearrangement links TRBV27 to TRBJ1-5; 11 bases are a match to TRBD1. Material: PBMCs. This TCR derives from a male donor in good health and CMV-seronegative. The CDR3 is CASAWTGGAQQPQHF. The CDR3 DNA sequence: TGTGCCAGCGCTTGGACAGGGGGCGCCCAACAGCCCCAGCATTTT.